Given below is one T cell receptor (beta chain) in context. The antigen is not known. The CDR3 is 13 residues long. Trimming removed 6 bases at V and 7 bases at J, with 10 bases between. The germline gives CDR1 MNHEY, CDR2 SMNVEV (reference sequence). This sample was included in a study of Ad26.COV2.S vaccination and SARS-CoV-2 variants. Points from the study as a whole: Compared with placebo recipients, vaccine recipients had higher spike-specific TCR breadth.

The method was immunoSEQ multiplex PCR; TCRdb's version includes in-frame clones alone and lacks a portion of them. The data show hundreds of thousands of clones, roughly 90% seen once. Treatment given: over 15 received Ad26.COV2.S at low or high dose, single or two shots; about five received placebo; per-sample allocation not given. Samples came from day 63 after the first vaccine or placebo injection. The receptor comes from a person between 18 and 65 years old who received the Ad26.COV2.S COVID-19 vaccine or a placebo. Source: peripheral blood, taken in a trial of Ad26.COV2.S vaccine versus placebo. The rearrangement uses TRBV27 and TRBJ1-6; no firm D call. For the CDR3, the DNA is TGTGCCAGCAGCCCCCGCTACAATTCACCCCTCCACTTT. It translates to CASSPRYNSPLHF.